A single sample gave rise to the 32 T cell receptor beta chains below, sequenced in a study of shared clonotypes between healthy human individuals. Clones were read by immunoSEQ multiplex PCR, and TCRdb kept only the in-frame ones, dropping some. This sample carries 650,000 to 800,000 clones, roughly 72% of them seen once, and the ten largest clones take under 2%. What was sequenced was memory CD4+ T cells sorted from blood. The subset was: CD45RA-negative fraction. The receptors come from a woman in her twenties or thirties in good health.

V and J are TRBV9 and TRBJ2-1, with 16 positions matching TRBD2. This CDR3 is 20 amino acids long. V gave up 3 bases and J gave up 6 bases; unmatched junction bases: 15. The germline gives CDR1 SGDLS, CDR2 YYNGEE. The CDR3 bases are TGTGCCAGCAGCGCGCCGAAGGGACTAGCGGGAGGGTACGGAGGCAATGAGCAGTTCTTC. This codes for CASSAPKGLAGGYGGNEQFF. Using reference TRBV9 and TRBJ2-1 for the parts outside the CDR3, the full variable domain is DSGVTQTPKHLITATGQRVTLRCSPRSGDLSVYWYQQSLDQGLQFLIQYYNGEERAKGNILERFSAQQFPDLHSELNLSSLELGDSALYFCASSAPKGLAGGYGGNEQFFGPGTRLTVL.

V gene TRBV19 combines with J gene TRBJ2-6; D remains unclear. V was cut by 5 bases and J by 0 bases, with 8 bases left in between. The germline V gene encodes CDR1 LNHDA and CDR2 SQIVND (reference sequence). This CDR3 is built from 15 residues. CDR3 in amino acids: CASSLRSSGANVLTF. The CDR3 nucleotides are TGTGCCAGTAGTCTTAGAAGCTCTGGGGCCAACGTCCTGACTTTC.

The chain uses TRBV4-2 and TRBJ1-2; D possibly corresponds to TRBD1 (5 bases). The length of the CDR3 is 18 residues. CDR1 is LGHNA and CDR2 is YNFKEQ in the germline V gene. The V end was cut by 1 base, the J end by 6 bases, with 24 bases between. The CDR3, as DNA: TGTGCCAGCAGCCAAGGAGGATTAGGCCAGGGAGGGTTAAATGGCTACACCTTC. As protein: CASSQGGLGQGGLNGYTF.

The V gene is TRBV6-5, the J gene TRBJ1-1; D gene ambiguous. Looked up from germline, CDR1 is MNHEY and CDR2 is SVGAGI. The CDR3 extends over 14 amino acids. V dropped 5 bases and J dropped 1 base, with 11 bases sitting between them. CDR3 sequence: CASSGVVENTEAFF. The CDR3, as DNA: TGTGCCAGCAGTGGGGTAGTGGAGAACACTGAAGCTTTCTTT.

This clone has a count of ten or more. The chain has TRBV7-6 and TRBJ2-1; D is ambiguous. CDR1 and CDR2 (germline): SGHVS, FNYEAQ. The CDR3 runs 11 residues. V dropped 5 bases and J dropped 10 bases, with 9 bases sitting between them. The CDR3 sequence: CASSSYIEQFF. CDR3 DNA sequence: TGTGCCAGCAGCAGTTACATCGAGCAGTTCTTC.

To note about this clone: The limits of the CDR3 on the DNA are not certain, so only TCRdb's listed CDR3 is given. This chain uses TRBV6-8 with TRBJ1-1; TRBD1 was called by the table and not checked on the DNA. CDR1 MNHGY and CDR2 SAAAGT come from the germline V gene. From its first to its last residue, the CDR3 has 15 amino acids. The CDR3 here is CASSTSTEKNAEAFF.

V usage is TRBV11-2 and J usage is TRBJ2-3, with 10 bases that match TRBD1. The CDR3 has 16 amino acids. The V segment lost 5 bases and the J segment 8 bases; nucleotides outside the gene matches: 13. Germline V gene sequence: CDR1 SGHAT, CDR2 FQNNGV. DNA for the CDR3: TGTGCCAGCAGCACCCGGGACAGGGGACTTAGTGTTACGCAGTATTTT. Protein product: CASSTRDRGLSVTQYF.

The CDR3 sequence: CASSEEIGYTF. The CDR3, as DNA: TGTGCCAGCAGTGAGGAAATTGGCTACACCTTC. V usage is TRBV2 and J usage is TRBJ1-2, with D hard to call. V shed 3 bases and J shed 7 bases, with 6 bases lying between them. The CDR3 extends over 11 amino acids. CDR1 and CDR2 from the germline V gene are SNHLY and FYNNEI.

A few counts support this clone. The genes are TRBV5-8 and TRBJ2-7; no clear D. CDR1 and CDR2 from the germline V gene are SGHTS and YDEGEE. The CDR3 covers 15 residues. V lost 4 bases, J lost 3 bases, and 17 bases lay in between. The CDR3 loop is CASSIAVPGLYEQYF. CDR3 nucleotides: TGTGCCAGCAGCATAGCAGTTCCGGGCCTCTACGAGCAGTACTTC. Full variable domain (remainder filled in from reference TRBV5-8 and TRBJ2-7): EAGVTQSPTHLIKTRGQQATLRCSPISGHTSVYWYQQALGLGLQFLLWYDEGEERNRGNFPPRFSGRQFPNYSSELNVNALELEDSALYLCASSIAVPGLYEQYFGPGTRLTVT.

This clone was counted only a few times. CDR3 nucleotide sequence: TGTGCCAGAAGCTTGTTGACAGGGGGTCAGCCCCAGCATTTT. Its protein is CARSLLTGGQPQHF. V gene TRBV5-3 combines with J gene TRBJ1-5, with 9 bases matching TRBD1. TRBV5-3 falls under the ORF class, with uncertain function. V lost 1 base to trimming and J lost 6 bases; unmatched junction nucleotides: 2. This CDR3 contains 14 residues.

The chain combines TRBV5-1 with TRBJ2-5; D remains ambiguous. CDR1 SGHRS and CDR2 YFSETQ come from the germline V gene. The germline V and J ends were trimmed by 1 base and 5 bases, with 9 bases remaining between them. This CDR3 is 13 amino acids long. The CDR3 reads CASSLQVMETQYF. In DNA, the CDR3 is TGCGCCAGCAGCTTGCAAGTGATGGAGACCCAGTACTTC.

V is TRBV2 and J is TRBJ2-2; TRBD2 matches 11 bases. With V trimmed by 7 bases and J by 6 bases, 7 bases remained unmatched. The CDR3 totals 15 residues. The V gene's germline CDR1 is SNHLY and CDR2 FYNNEI. The CDR3 DNA follows: TGTGCCAGCAAGCGTCTAGCGGGAGGCCCCGGGGAGCTGTTTTTT. Encoded protein: CASKRLAGGPGELFF.

J is TRBJ2-2 and V is TRBV4-2, with 13 bases fitting TRBD2. With V trimmed by 4 bases and J by 5 bases, 4 bases remained unmatched. Germline V gene data show CDR1 as LGHNA and CDR2 as YNFKEQ. The CDR3 contains 16 residues. In nucleotides, the CDR3 is TGTGCCAGCAGCCTTTGGACTAGCGGGGGAACCGGGGAGCTGTTTTTT. Amino acid sequence: CASSLWTSGGTGELFF.

This chain connects TRBV30 to TRBJ2-1, with a tentative D call TRBD2 (5 bases). The length of the CDR3 is 14 residues. Germline loops: CDR1 GTSNPN, CDR2 SVGIG (reference sequence). Trimming removed 4 bases at V and 6 bases at J, with 16 bases between. CDR3: CAWMRTSSLNEQFF. The CDR3 coding sequence is TGTGCCTGGATGCGGACTTCCAGTCTCAATGAGCAGTTCTTC.

The chain uses TRBV6-6 and TRBJ2-7; D gene unclear. Germline CDR1 reads MNHNY; CDR2 reads SVGAGI (reference sequence). The V end was cut by 2 bases, the J end by 2 bases, with 13 bases between. The CDR3 is 15 residues long. DNA of the CDR3: TGTGCCAGCAGTTACGCCCCAGGAGCGCCCTACGAGCAGTACTTC. This encodes CASSYAPGAPYEQYF.

The chain carries TRBV4-1 and TRBJ2-5, with 16 nucleotides matching TRBD2. CDR3 size: 18 residues. J was trimmed by 3 bases and V by 0 bases; bases with no gene match: 4. In germline, CDR1 is MGHRA, CDR2 YSYEKL. CDR3 nucleotides: TGCGCCAGCAGCCAAGAGATAGGGACTAGCGGGAGGGAAGAGACCCAGTACTTC. Its protein product is CASSQEIGTSGREETQYF.

This chain connects TRBV30 to TRBJ2-1; weak D call: TRBD2 (5 bases). The CDR3 spans 12 residues. Germline CDR1 reads GTSNPN; CDR2 reads SVGIG (reference sequence). V lost 7 bases and J 4 bases, leaving 11 bases between the germline ends. The CDR3 sequence is CASDGVYNEQFF. CDR3 coding DNA: TGTGCCTCGGACGGGGTATACAATGAGCAGTTCTTC.

The genes are TRBV18 and TRBJ1-1; a possible D gene is TRBD1 (5 bases). CDR1 and CDR2 from the germline V gene are KGHSH and LQKENI. This CDR3 has 14 amino acids. V lost 3 bases, J lost 9 bases, and 17 bases lay in between. For the CDR3, the DNA is TGTGCCAGCTCACCCCTTGAGGGGTCTGCTAAAGCTTTCTTT. Translating it yields CASSPLEGSAKAFF. The entire variable domain, with the rest obtained from reference TRBV18 and TRBJ1-1, is as follows: NAGVMQNPRHLVRRRGQEARLRCSPMKGHSHVYWYRQLPEEGLKFMVYLQKENIIDESGMPKERFSAEFPKEGPSILRIQQVVRGDSAAYFCASSPLEGSAKAFFGQGTRLTVV.

The chain uses TRBV5-4 and TRBJ1-4; no clear D. Germline assignment: CDR1 SGHNT and CDR2 YYREEE (reference sequence). Between the trimmed V and J ends, which lost 4 bases and 2 bases, there was a span of 12 bases. The CDR3 loop spans 15 amino acids. CDR3 DNA sequence: TGTGCCAGCAGCCCGGGAGGAGGGACTAATGAAAAACTGTTTTTT. Its translation: CASSPGGGTNEKLFF.

The CDR3, as DNA: TGTGCCTGGGAGAAAGACAGGGACATTCAGTACTTC. Translation gives CAWEKDRDIQYF. The chain combines TRBV30 with TRBJ2-4; TRBD1 agrees at 7 bases. With 5 bases clipped from V and 8 bases from J, the junction kept 6 bases outside the gene matches. CDR3 size: 12 residues. In germline, CDR1 is GTSNPN, CDR2 SVGIG (reference sequence).

V usage is TRBV27 and J usage is TRBJ2-2; unclear D gene. The CDR3 has 13 amino acids. The germline V and J ends were trimmed by 3 bases and 1 base, with 3 bases remaining between them. Per germline, CDR1 MNHEY and CDR2 SMNVEV (reference sequence). In DNA, the CDR3 is TGTGCCAGCAGTTTCAGGAACACCGGGGAGCTGTTTTTT. The encoded protein is CASSFRNTGELFF.

V is TRBV5-1 and J is TRBJ2-1; 11 bases are a match to TRBD2. This CDR3 is 14 amino acids long. Germline lookup yields CDR1 SGHRS and CDR2 YFSETQ. The V gene end was trimmed by 6 bases and the J gene end by 6 bases; junction bases not matched to a gene: 5. CDR3 nucleotide sequence: TGCGCCAGCACAGGACTAGCGGGTAGCAATGAGCAGTTCTTC. Its protein is CASTGLAGSNEQFF. Variable domain in full (rest from reference TRBV5-1 and TRBJ2-1): KAGVTQTPRYLIKTRGQQVTLSCSPISGHRSVSWYQQTPGQGLQFLFEYFSETQRNKGNFPGRFSGRQFSNSRSEMNVSTLELGDSALYLCASTGLAGSNEQFFGPGTRLTVL.

As for this clone: A read error may produce the germline difference seen at one junction end. The chain employs TRBV28 and TRBJ1-2, with 7 bases fitting TRBD1. Looked up from germline, CDR1 is MDHEN and CDR2 is SYDVKM. The CDR3 sequence is 14 residues long. CDR3 DNA sequence: TGTGCCAGCAGTCGCGGGGACAGTGGGTATGGCTACATCTTC. Translating it yields CASSRGDSGYGYIF.

V is TRBV18 and J is TRBJ1-1, with TRBD1 as a possible D gene (6 bases). The CDR3 has 14 residues. Deletions cut 3 bases from V and 0 bases from J, with 8 bases between. Per the germline V gene, CDR1 is KGHSH and CDR2 is LQKENI. The CDR3 DNA sequence: TGTGCCAGCTCACCGGACAGCATGAACACTGAAGCTTTCTTT. It specifies CASSPDSMNTEAFF.

This clone has just a few counts. The chain is built from TRBV30 and TRBJ2-4; D is undetermined. The CDR3 runs to 10 residues. V was cut by 1 base and J by 10 bases, with 5 bases left in between. Germline V lookup: CDR1 GTSNPN, CDR2 SVGIG (reference sequence). This CDR3 is CAWSGPIQYF. CDR3 coding DNA: TGTGCCTGGAGTGGGCCAATTCAGTACTTC.

The rearrangement joins TRBV28 to TRBJ2-7; D possibly corresponds to TRBD1 (5 bases). V was trimmed by 3 bases and J by 4 bases, leaving 13 bases between them. The CDR3 is 14 amino acids. The germline gives CDR1 MDHEN, CDR2 SYDVKM. CDR3 sequence (DNA): TGTGCCAGCAGTTTTGAGTCAGGGTGGTACGAGCAGTACTTC. Encoded protein: CASSFESGWYEQYF. The full variable domain, rest sourced from reference TRBV28 and TRBJ2-7, is DVKVTQSSRYLVKRTGEKVFLECVQDMDHENMFWYRQDPGLGLRLIYFSYDVKMKEKGDIPEGYSVSREKKERFSLILESASTNQTSMYLCASSFESGWYEQYFGPGTRLTVT.

The chain carries TRBV5-4 and TRBJ2-5; D remains unclear. The J call is doubtful: the DNA matches TRBJ2-7 better. The CDR3 runs 15 residues. Germline assignment: CDR1 SGHNT and CDR2 YYREEE (reference sequence). The CDR3: CASSLESAGNFEQYF. In nucleotides, the CDR3 is TGTGCCAGCAGCTTGGAGTCTGCTGGCAACTTCGAGCAGTACTTC.

The chain links TRBV7-2 to TRBJ2-5; 11 nucleotides line up with TRBD2. Germline V CDR1 and CDR2: SGHTA, FQGNSA. V lost 5 bases, J lost 2 bases, and 4 bases stayed unmatched. The CDR3 is 15 amino acids. In nucleotides, the CDR3 is TGTGCCAGCAGCGCCGGGACTAGCGGACAAGAGACCCAGTACTTC. Protein product: CASSAGTSGQETQYF.

The chain joins TRBV5-1 to TRBJ2-3; D is unresolved. Germline lookup yields CDR1 SGHRS and CDR2 YFSETQ. This CDR3 is built from 12 residues. With 0 bases removed from V and 5 bases from J, the gap between germline ends came to 4 bases. CDR3 sequence: CASSLGGDTQYF. In nucleotides, the CDR3 is TGCGCCAGCAGCTTGGGGGGAGATACGCAGTATTTT. The whole variable domain, filled in from reference TRBV5-1 and TRBJ2-3, reads KAGVTQTPRYLIKTRGQQVTLSCSPISGHRSVSWYQQTPGQGLQFLFEYFSETQRNKGNFPGRFSGRQFSNSRSEMNVSTLELGDSALYLCASSLGGDTQYFGPGTRLTVL.

The chain links TRBV29-1 to TRBJ1-2; the D gene is possibly TRBD1 (5 bases). V was shortened by 4 bases and J by 2 bases, with 14 bases between the two germline ends. Germline-derived CDR1 and CDR2 are SQVTM and ANQGSEA. The CDR3 spans 14 residues. CDR3 region: CSVVRDGGNYGYTF. The CDR3 nucleotides are TGCAGCGTTGTTAGGGACGGGGGAAACTATGGCTACACCTTC.

The chain uses TRBV5-1 and TRBJ2-3; D uncertain. This CDR3 has 15 amino acids. V was pared by 0 bases and J by 2 bases, with 10 bases between. Per germline, CDR1 SGHRS and CDR2 YFSETQ. CDR3 protein: CASSLDPRNTDTQYF. DNA of the CDR3: TGCGCCAGCAGCTTGGATCCTCGGAACACAGATACGCAGTATTTT.

V usage is TRBV4-2 and J usage is TRBJ2-1; D is perhaps TRBD2 (6 bases). Germline loops: CDR1 LGHNA, CDR2 YNFKEQ. CDR3 length equals 18 residues. V dropped 0 bases and J dropped 0 bases, with 15 bases sitting between them. DNA of the CDR3: TGTGCCAGCAGCCAAGAGCTTGGGCTAGCGTTCTCCTACAATGAGCAGTTCTTC. Its protein is CASSQELGLAFSYNEQFF.